The 22 T cell receptor beta chains reported below all come from one sample, sequenced in a study of cytomegalovirus exposure and HLA in healthy donors. This PCR relied on a set of 60 Vbeta primers and 13 Jbeta primers. Only in-frame clones appear in the TCRdb table, and some are missing; sequencing was by immunoSEQ multiplex PCR. This sample carries 95,000 to 110,000 clones, about 80% of them seen once, and the ten largest clones take approximately 5%. Material for sequencing was PBMCs. Source of these receptors: a young woman in good health and CMV-seropositive.

This clone was recorded a few times. This chain connects TRBV6-1 to TRBJ2-3; perhaps TRBD1 as D (6 bases). This CDR3 has 21 amino acids. The ends were cut back, 0 bases at V and 1 base at J, with 26 bases in the middle. CDR1 is MNHNS and CDR2 is SASEGT in the germline V gene. The CDR3 bases are TGTGCCAGCAGTGAAGCGGAAATTTCGGCAGGTGGGGGCTTTCGCACAGATACGCAGTATTTT. This encodes CASSEAEISAGGGFRTDTQYF.

This chain links TRBV28 with TRBJ2-7; D is ambiguous. The CDR3 is 14 amino acids. Trimming removed 3 bases from V and 3 bases from J, with 12 bases in between. The germline gives CDR1 MDHEN, CDR2 SYDVKM. DNA of the CDR3: TGTGCCAGCAGTTTTACTTGGACGGACTACGAGCAGTACGTC. Translation: CASSFTWTDYEQYV.

CDR3 sequence: CRAGNEAFF. The CDR3 DNA is TGCAGGGCAGGCAATGAAGCTTTCTTT. The J gene is TRBJ1-1, the V gene TRBV20-1; D is uncertain. The CDR3 is 9 amino acids. Looked up from germline, CDR1 is DFQATT and CDR2 is SNEGSKA (reference sequence).

This clone has more than one count but fewer than ten. The rearrangement links TRBV10-3 to TRBJ1-5; 7 bases align to TRBD1. Germline CDR1 and CDR2: ENHRY and SYGVKD. CDR3 length: 14 residues. J lost 7 bases, V lost 10 bases, and 13 bases had no gene match. CDR3 nucleotides: TGTGCCACCAAGATCACAGGGGAAGGGCAGCCCCAGCATTTT. Its translation is CATKITGEGQPQHF.

V is TRBV28 and J is TRBJ2-2, with 7 nucleotides matching TRBD2. The CDR3 runs to 15 residues. The ends lost 5 bases at V and 3 bases at J; junction bases unmatched: 6. The germline V gene has CDR1 MDHEN and CDR2 SYDVKM. The CDR3: CASSPSLADTGELFF. DNA for the CDR3: TGTGCCAGCAGTCCATCTCTAGCGGACACCGGGGAGCTGTTTTTT.

This clone was seen a handful of times. The chain carries TRBV2 and TRBJ2-5, with a tentative D call TRBD1 (6 bases). Trimming removed 7 bases from V and 4 bases from J, with 22 bases in between. The length of the CDR3 is 16 residues. Looked up from germline, CDR1 is SNHLY and CDR2 is FYNNEI. This CDR3 is CASTSQGMAPRETQYF. CDR3 DNA: TGTGCCAGCACGTCCCAGGGGATGGCCCCACGAGAGACCCAGTACTTC.

This clone was picked up a small number of times. The J gene is TRBJ1-5, the V gene TRBV19; 7 bases line up with TRBD1. Unmatched junction bases numbered 11, after V lost 3 bases and J lost 0 bases. The CDR3 sequence is 18 residues long. Germline V lookup: CDR1 LNHDA, CDR2 SQIVND (reference sequence). DNA of the CDR3: TGTGCCAGTAGTATTCGGGACAGCTGGGGGTATAGCAATCAGCCCCAGCATTTT. It codes for CASSIRDSWGYSNQPQHF.

This rearrangement joins TRBV19 to TRBJ2-1; perhaps TRBD2 as D (5 bases). CDR3 size: 13 residues. V dropped 3 bases and J dropped 5 bases, with 8 bases sitting between them. The germline CDR1 and CDR2 sequences are LNHDA and SQIVND (reference sequence). The CDR3 DNA reads TGTGCCAGTAGTATTGCACTAGACAATGAGCAGTTCTTC. This gives the protein CASSIALDNEQFF.

The V call is TRBV6-5, the J call TRBJ2-1; 9 bases map to TRBD2. CDR3 length equals 15 residues. Germline CDR1 MNHEY, CDR2 SVGAGI. The V segment lost 4 bases and the J segment 0 bases; nucleotides outside the gene matches: 1. DNA for the CDR3: TGTGCCAGCAGTTTTAGCGGGAGCTCCTACAATGAGCAGTTCTTC. Protein: CASSFSGSSYNEQFF.

The CDR3 is CASNIAGGVREQYF. CDR3 sequence (DNA): TGTGCCAGCAACATAGCGGGAGGGGTCCGCGAGCAGTACTTC. This chain links TRBV6-5 with TRBJ2-7; 11 bases fit TRBD2. CDR3 size: 14 residues. Germline values: CDR1 MNHEY, CDR2 SVGAGI. V dropped 7 bases and J dropped 6; count of bases not matched to a gene: 8.

The chain couples TRBV25-1 to TRBJ2-1; D is unresolved. V lost 3 bases and J lost 6, with 6 bases in between. Germline CDR1 reads MGHDK; CDR2 reads SYGVNS. The length of the CDR3 is 12 residues. CDR3 sequence reads: CASSDPVNEQFF. DNA for the CDR3: TGTGCCAGCAGTGACCCCGTCAATGAGCAGTTCTTC.

V and J are TRBV7-9 and TRBJ2-7; 8 bases line up with TRBD1. Germline CDR1 SEHNR, CDR2 FQNEAQ (reference sequence). This CDR3 contains 15 residues. V gave up 5 bases and J gave up 1 base; unmatched junction bases: 7. The CDR3 loop reads CASSRGQGPSYEQYF. The CDR3 DNA reads TGTGCCAGCAGCCGCGGACAGGGTCCGTCCTACGAGCAGTACTTC.

The rearrangement links TRBV9 to TRBJ2-2; 9 bases are a match to TRBD2. Trimming cost V 0 bases and J 6 bases; bases outside gene matches: 12. The CDR3 length is 18 residues. Germline V CDR1 and CDR2: SGDLS, YYNGEE. CDR3 nucleotides: TGTGCCAGCAGCGTAGACGGGGCGGCGGGAGGGCGGTCCGGGGAGCTGTTTTTT. The encoded protein is CASSVDGAAGGRSGELFF.

V usage is TRBV28 and J usage is TRBJ1-2, with 11 nucleotides matching TRBD1. Losses at the gene ends were 6 bases for V and 0 bases for J; bases not matched to a gene: 9. This CDR3 spans 17 amino acids. Germline V gene sequence: CDR1 MDHEN, CDR2 SYDVKM. CDR3 sequence reads: CASSQPGQGVANYGYTF. In DNA form, the CDR3 reads TGTGCCAGCAGCCAACCGGGACAGGGGGTAGCTAACTATGGCTACACCTTC.

V and J are TRBV29-1 and TRBJ2-3, with TRBD1 as a possible D gene (6 bases). V gave up 1 base and J gave up 2 bases, with 16 bases separating them. The CDR3 length is 16 residues. Germline lookup yields CDR1 SQVTM and CDR2 ANQGSEA. The CDR3 DNA reads as TGCAGCGTTGAAGCCCGCAAAGGACAGATCACAGATACGCAGTATTTT. As protein: CSVEARKGQITDTQYF.

The chain combines TRBV2 with TRBJ2-7; D may be TRBD2 (5 bases). V shed 7 bases and J shed 2 bases, with 9 bases lying between them. Germline CDR1 SNHLY, CDR2 FYNNEI. The CDR3 is made up of 12 amino acids. The CDR3 DNA reads TGTGCCAGCACTACGGGGACCTACGAGCAGTACTTC. Its translation: CASTTGTYEQYF. The full variable domain, in which reference TRBV2 and TRBJ2-7 provide the parts outside the CDR3, is EPEVTQTPSHQVTQMGQEVILRCVPISNHLYFYWYRQILGQKVEFLVSFYNNEISEKSEIFDDQFSVERPDGSNFTLKIRSTKLEDSAMYFCASTTGTYEQYFGPGTRLTVT.

The genes are TRBV28 and TRBJ1-5; 7 bases map to TRBD1. The CDR3 consists of 16 residues. Germline CDR1 and CDR2: MDHEN and SYDVKM. V trimming: 5 bases; J trimming: 3 bases; junction bases outside the gene matches: 10. The CDR3 here is CASSSTDRDPNQPQHF. CDR3 sequence (DNA): TGTGCCAGCAGTAGCACCGACAGGGACCCCAATCAGCCCCAGCATTTT.

The chain couples TRBV4-1 to TRBJ2-2, with 10 bases aligning to TRBD2. The CDR3 covers 19 residues. Germline V lookup: CDR1 MGHRA, CDR2 YSYEKL. V lost 5 bases and J lost 3; bases outside the gene matches: 15. CDR3 sequence: CASSYRASGRRGDTGELFF. The CDR3 nucleotides are TGCGCCAGCAGCTACCGGGCTAGCGGGAGAAGGGGGGACACCGGGGAGCTGTTTTTT.

In its sample, this clone was seen a few times. The chain carries TRBV6-5 and TRBJ2-7; TRBD1 aligns across 8 bases. J gave up 0 bases and V 2 bases, and 0 bases lay outside the gene matches. CDR1 and CDR2 from the germline V gene are MNHEY and SVGAGI. The CDR3 is made up of 14 amino acids. The CDR3 coding sequence is TGTGCCAGCAGTTACGACAGGGGCTCCTACGAGCAGTACTTC. This encodes CASSYDRGSYEQYF.

The chain carries TRBV10-2 and TRBJ2-7, with TRBD2 matching 13 bases. Per the germline V gene, CDR1 is WSHSY and CDR2 is SAAADI. The length of the CDR3 is 16 residues. V trimming: 2 bases; J trimming: 3 bases; junction bases outside the gene matches: 4. This CDR3 is CASSETSGRAFYEQYF. CDR3 DNA sequence: TGCGCCAGCAGTGAGACTAGCGGGAGGGCCTTCTACGAGCAGTACTTC.

This clone has only a few counts. The genes are TRBV10-1 and TRBJ2-5; no clear D. The V end was cut by 4 bases, the J end by 0 bases, with 6 bases between. Germline CDR1 is WNHNN and CDR2 is SYGVQD (reference sequence). The CDR3 spans 13 residues. CDR3 nucleotides: TGCGCCAGCAGTGGAGGCAACCAAGAGACCCAGTACTTC. It is translated as CASSGGNQETQYF.

The rearrangement uses TRBV4-1 and TRBJ2-7; 7 bases agree with TRBD1. The V gene end was trimmed by 5 bases and the J gene end by 0 bases; junction bases not matched to a gene: 7. The CDR3 spans 15 residues. CDR1 MGHRA and CDR2 YSYEKL come from the germline V gene. In DNA, the CDR3 is TGCGCCAGCAGCGGGGGTCGGGACAGCTCCTACGAGCAGTACTTC. It codes for CASSGGRDSSYEQYF.